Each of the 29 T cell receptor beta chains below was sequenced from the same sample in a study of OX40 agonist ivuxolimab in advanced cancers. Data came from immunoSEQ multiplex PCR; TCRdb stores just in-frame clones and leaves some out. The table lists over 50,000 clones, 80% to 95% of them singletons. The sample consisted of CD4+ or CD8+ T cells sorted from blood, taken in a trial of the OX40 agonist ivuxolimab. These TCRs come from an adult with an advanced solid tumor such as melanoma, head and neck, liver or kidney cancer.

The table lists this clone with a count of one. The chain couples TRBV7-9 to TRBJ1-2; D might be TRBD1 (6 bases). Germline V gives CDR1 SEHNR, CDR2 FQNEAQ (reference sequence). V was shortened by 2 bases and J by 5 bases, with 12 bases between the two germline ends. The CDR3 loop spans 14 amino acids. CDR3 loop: CASSLLGGGYGYTF. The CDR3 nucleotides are TGTGCCAGCAGCTTACTTGGGGGCGGGTATGGCTACACCTTC.

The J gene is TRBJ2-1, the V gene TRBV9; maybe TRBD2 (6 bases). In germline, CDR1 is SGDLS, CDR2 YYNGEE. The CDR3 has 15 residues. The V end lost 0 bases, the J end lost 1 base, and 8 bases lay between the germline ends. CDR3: CASSVAGVSYNEQFF. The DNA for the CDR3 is TGTGCCAGCAGCGTAGCGGGAGTATCCTACAATGAGCAGTTCTTC.

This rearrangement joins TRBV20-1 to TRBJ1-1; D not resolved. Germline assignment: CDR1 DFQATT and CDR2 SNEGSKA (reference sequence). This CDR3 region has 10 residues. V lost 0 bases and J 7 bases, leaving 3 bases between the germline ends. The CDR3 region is CSAREYEAFF. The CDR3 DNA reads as TGCAGTGCTAGAGAGTATGAAGCTTTCTTT.

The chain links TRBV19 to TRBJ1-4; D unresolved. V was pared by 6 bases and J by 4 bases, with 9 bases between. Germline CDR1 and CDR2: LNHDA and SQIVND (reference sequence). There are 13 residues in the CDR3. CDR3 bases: TGTGCCAGTAGGGGATGGAGTAATGAAAAACTGTTTTTT. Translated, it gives CASRGWSNEKLFF.

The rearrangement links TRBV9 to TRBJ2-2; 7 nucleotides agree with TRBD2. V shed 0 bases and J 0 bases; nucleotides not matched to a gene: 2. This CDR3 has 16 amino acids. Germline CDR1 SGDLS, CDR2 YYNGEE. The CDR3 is CASSVEGGANTGELFF. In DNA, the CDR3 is TGTGCCAGCAGCGTAGAGGGAGGGGCGAACACCGGGGAGCTGTTTTTT.

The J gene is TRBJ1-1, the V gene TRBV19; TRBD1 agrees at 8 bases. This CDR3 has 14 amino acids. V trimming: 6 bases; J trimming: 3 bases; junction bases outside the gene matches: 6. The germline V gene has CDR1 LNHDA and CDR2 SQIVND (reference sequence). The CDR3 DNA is TGTGCCAGTAGCGGCAACAGGGGGTACACTGAAGCTTTCTTT. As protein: CASSGNRGYTEAFF.

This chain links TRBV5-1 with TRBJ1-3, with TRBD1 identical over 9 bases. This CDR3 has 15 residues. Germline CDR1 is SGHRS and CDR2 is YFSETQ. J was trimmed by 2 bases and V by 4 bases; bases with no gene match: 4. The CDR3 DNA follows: TGCGCCAGCAGCCAAGACAGGGGGACTGGAAACACCATATATTTT. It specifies CASSQDRGTGNTIYF.

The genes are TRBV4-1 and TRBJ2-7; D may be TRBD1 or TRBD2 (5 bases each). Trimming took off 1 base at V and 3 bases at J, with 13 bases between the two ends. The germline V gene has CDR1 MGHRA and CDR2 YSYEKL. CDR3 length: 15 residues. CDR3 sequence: CASSQVGGFIYEQYF. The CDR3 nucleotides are TGCGCCAGCAGCCAAGTTGGGGGATTTATCTACGAGCAGTACTTC.

As DNA, the CDR3 is TGCGCCAGCAGCCAAGGTGGGGTAGCGGGAGTGGATGAGCAGTTCTTC. Its translation: CASSQGGVAGVDEQFF. The V gene is TRBV4-1, the J gene TRBJ2-1, with 9 bases aligning to TRBD2. With 1 base clipped from V and 8 bases from J, the junction kept 9 bases outside the gene matches. CDR3 length equals 16 residues. Germline V gene data show CDR1 as MGHRA and CDR2 as YSYEKL.

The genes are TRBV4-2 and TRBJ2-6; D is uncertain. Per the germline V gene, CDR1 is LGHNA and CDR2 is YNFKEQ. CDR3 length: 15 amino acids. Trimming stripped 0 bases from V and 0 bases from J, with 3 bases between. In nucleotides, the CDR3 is TGTGCCAGCAGCCAAGACTTCTCTGGGGCCAACGTCCTGACTTTC. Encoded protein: CASSQDFSGANVLTF.

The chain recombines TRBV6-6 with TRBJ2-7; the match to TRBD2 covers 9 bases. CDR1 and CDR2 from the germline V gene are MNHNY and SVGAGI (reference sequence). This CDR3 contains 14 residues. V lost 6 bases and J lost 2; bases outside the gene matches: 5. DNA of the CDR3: TGTGCCAGCAGGGTAGCGGGAGCCGCCTACGAGCAGTACTTC. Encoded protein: CASRVAGAAYEQYF.

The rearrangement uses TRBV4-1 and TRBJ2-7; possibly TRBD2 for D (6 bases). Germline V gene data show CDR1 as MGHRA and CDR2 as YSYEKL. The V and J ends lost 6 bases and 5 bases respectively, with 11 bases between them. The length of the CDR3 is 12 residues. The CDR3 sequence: CASSVPGDEQYF. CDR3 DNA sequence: TGCGCCAGCAGTGTCCCGGGGGACGAGCAGTACTTC.

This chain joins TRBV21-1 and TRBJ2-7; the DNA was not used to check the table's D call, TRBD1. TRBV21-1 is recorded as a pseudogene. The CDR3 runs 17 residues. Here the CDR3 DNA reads TGTGCCAGCAGCAAGTCGGGACAGGGGGCGAGCTCCTACGAGCAGTACTTC. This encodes CASSKSGQGASSYEQYF.

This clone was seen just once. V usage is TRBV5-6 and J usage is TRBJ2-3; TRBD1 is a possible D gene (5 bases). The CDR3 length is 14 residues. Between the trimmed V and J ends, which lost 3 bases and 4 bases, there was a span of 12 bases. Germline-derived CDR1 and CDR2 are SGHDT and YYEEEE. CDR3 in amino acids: CASSWGSKADTQYF. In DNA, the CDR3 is TGTGCCAGCAGCTGGGGCTCTAAAGCAGATACGCAGTATTTT.

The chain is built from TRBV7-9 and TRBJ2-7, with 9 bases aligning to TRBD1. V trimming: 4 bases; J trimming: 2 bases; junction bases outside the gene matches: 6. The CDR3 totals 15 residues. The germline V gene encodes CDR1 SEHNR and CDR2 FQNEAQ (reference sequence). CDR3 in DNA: TGTGCCAGCAGCTACGGGACAGGGAATCCCTACGAGCAGTACTTC. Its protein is CASSYGTGNPYEQYF. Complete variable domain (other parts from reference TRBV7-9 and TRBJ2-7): DTGVSQNPRHKITKRGQNVTFRCDPISEHNRLYWYRQTLGQGPEFLTYFQNEAQLEKSRLLSDRFSAERPKGSFSTLEIQRTEQGDSAMYLCASSYGTGNPYEQYFGPGTRLTVT.

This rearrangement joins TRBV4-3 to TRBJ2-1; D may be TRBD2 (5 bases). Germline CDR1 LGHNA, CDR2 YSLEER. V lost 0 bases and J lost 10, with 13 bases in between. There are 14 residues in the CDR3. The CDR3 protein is CASSQEGWTAEQFF. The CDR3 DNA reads TGCGCCAGCAGCCAAGAAGGCTGGACTGCCGAGCAGTTCTTC.

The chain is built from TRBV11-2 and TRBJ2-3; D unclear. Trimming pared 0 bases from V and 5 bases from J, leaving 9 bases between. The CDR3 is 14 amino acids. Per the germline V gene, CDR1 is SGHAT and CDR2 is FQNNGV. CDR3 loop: CASSLDHGGDTQYF. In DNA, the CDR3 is TGTGCCAGCAGCTTAGATCACGGCGGAGATACGCAGTATTTT.

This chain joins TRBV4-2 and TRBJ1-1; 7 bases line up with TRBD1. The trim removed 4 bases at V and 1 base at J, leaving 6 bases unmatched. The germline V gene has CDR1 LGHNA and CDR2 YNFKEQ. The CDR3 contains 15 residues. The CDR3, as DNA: TGTGCCAGCAGCCCCTGGACAGGAGGGAACACTGAAGCTTTCTTT. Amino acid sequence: CASSPWTGGNTEAFF.

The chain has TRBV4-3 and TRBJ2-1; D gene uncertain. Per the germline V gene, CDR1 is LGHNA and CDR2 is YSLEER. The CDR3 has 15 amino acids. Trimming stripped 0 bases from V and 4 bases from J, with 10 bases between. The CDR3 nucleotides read TGCGCCAGCAGCCAAGATCCGAGCGCGTACAATGAGCAGTTCTTC. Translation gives CASSQDPSAYNEQFF.

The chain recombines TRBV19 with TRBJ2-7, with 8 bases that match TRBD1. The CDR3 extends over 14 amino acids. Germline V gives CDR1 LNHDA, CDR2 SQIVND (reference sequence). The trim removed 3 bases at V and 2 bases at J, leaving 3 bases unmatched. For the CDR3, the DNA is TGTGCCAGTAGTATTGCGACAGGGGCCTACGAGCAGTACTTC. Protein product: CASSIATGAYEQYF.

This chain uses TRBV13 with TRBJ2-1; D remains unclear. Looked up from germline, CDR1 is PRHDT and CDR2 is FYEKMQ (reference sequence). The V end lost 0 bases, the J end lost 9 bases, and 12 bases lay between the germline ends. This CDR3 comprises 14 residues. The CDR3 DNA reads TGTGCCAGCAGCTTAGGTGACGCCTGGGGTGAGCAGTTCTTC. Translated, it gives CASSLGDAWGEQFF. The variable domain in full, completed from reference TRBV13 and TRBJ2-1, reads AAGVIQSPRHLIKEKRETATLKCYPIPRHDTVYWYQQGPGQDPQFLISFYEKMQSDKGSIPDRFSAQQFSDYHSELNMSSLELGDSALYFCASSLGDAWGEQFFGPGTRLTVL.

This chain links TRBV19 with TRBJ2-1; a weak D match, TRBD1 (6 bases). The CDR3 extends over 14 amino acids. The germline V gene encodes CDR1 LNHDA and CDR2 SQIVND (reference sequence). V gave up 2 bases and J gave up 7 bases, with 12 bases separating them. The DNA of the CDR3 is TGTGCCAGTAGTATAACCGGACAGCTAAATGAGCAGTTCTTC. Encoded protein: CASSITGQLNEQFF.

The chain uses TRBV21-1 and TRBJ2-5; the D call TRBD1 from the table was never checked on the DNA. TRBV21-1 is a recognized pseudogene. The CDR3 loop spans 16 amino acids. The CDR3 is CASSTGGQISQETQYF. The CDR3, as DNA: TGTGCCAGCAGCACCGGGGGACAGATCAGCCAAGAGACCCAGTACTTC.

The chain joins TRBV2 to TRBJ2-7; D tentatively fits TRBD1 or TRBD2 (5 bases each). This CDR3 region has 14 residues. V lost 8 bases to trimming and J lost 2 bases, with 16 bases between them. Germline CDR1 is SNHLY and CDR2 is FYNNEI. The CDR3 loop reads CASGTRDGTYEQYF. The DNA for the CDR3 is TGTGCCAGCGGTACCCGGGACGGAACCTACGAGCAGTACTTC. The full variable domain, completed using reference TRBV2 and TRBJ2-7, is EPEVTQTPSHQVTQMGQEVILRCVPISNHLYFYWYRQILGQKVEFLVSFYNNEISEKSEIFDDQFSVERPDGSNFTLKIRSTKLEDSAMYFCASGTRDGTYEQYFGPGTRLTVT.

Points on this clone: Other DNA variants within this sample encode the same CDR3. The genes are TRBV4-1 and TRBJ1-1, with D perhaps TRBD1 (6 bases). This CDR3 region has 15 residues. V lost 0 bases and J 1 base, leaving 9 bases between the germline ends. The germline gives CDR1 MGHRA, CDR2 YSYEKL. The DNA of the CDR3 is TGCGCCAGCAGCCAAGAGCCGACAGGGAACACTGAAGCTTTCTTT. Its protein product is CASSQEPTGNTEAFF.

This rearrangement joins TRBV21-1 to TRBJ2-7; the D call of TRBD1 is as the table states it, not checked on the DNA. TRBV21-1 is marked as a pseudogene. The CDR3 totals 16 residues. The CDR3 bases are TGTGCCAGCAGCGGACGACCCGCGGACAGGGGGCCCGAGCAGTACTTC. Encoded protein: CASSGRPADRGPEQYF.

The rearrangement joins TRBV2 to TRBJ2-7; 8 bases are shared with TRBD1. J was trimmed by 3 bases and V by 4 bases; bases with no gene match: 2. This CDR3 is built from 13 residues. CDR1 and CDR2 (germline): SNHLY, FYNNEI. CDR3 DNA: TGTGCCAGCAGTGGGACAGGGCACTACGAGCAGTACTTC. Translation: CASSGTGHYEQYF.

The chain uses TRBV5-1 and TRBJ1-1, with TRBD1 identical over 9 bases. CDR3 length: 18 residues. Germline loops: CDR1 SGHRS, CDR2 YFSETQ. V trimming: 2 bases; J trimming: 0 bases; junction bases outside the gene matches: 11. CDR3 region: CASSLAGTGQDLNTEAFF. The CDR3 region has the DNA TGCGCCAGCAGCTTAGCCGGGACAGGGCAGGATCTGAACACTGAAGCTTTCTTT.

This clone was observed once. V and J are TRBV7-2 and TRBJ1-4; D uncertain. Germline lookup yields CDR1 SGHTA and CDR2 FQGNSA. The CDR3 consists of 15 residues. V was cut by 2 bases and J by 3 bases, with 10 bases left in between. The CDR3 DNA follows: TGTGCCAGCAGCTTAAAAAAGGCCCCTAATGAAAAACTGTTTTTT. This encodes CASSLKKAPNEKLFF.